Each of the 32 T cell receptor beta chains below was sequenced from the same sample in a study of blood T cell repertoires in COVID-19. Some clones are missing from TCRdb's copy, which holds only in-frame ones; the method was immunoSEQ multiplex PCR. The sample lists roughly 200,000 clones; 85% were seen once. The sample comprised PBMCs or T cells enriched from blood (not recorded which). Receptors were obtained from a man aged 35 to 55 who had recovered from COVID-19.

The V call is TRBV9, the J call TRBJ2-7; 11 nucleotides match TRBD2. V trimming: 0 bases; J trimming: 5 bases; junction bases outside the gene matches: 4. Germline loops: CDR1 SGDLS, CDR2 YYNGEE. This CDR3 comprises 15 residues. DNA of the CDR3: TGTGCCAGCAGCGTAGACACTAGCGGGAGCCACGAGCAGTACTTC. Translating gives CASSVDTSGSHEQYF.

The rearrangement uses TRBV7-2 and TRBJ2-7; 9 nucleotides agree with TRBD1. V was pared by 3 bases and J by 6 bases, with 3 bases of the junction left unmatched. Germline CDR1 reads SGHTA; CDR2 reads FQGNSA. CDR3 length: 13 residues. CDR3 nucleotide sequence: TGTGCCAGCAGCTTGCTGGACAGGGGCGAGCAGTACTTC. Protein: CASSLLDRGEQYF. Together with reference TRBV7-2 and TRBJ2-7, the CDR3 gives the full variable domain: GAGVSQSPSNKVTEKGKDVELRCDPISGHTALYWYRQSLGQGLEFLIYFQGNSAPDKSGLPSDRFSAERTGGSVSTLTIQRTQQEDSAVYLCASSLLDRGEQYFGPGTRLTVT.

Here the CDR3 reads CASRSPGYGYTF. The CDR3 DNA follows: TGCGCCAGCAGAAGCCCGGGCTATGGCTACACCTTC. The chain carries TRBV5-1 and TRBJ1-2; D is unresolved. Looked up from germline, CDR1 is SGHRS and CDR2 is YFSETQ. The CDR3 spans 12 residues. Trimming left V 5 bases short and J 4 bases short, with 9 bases between.

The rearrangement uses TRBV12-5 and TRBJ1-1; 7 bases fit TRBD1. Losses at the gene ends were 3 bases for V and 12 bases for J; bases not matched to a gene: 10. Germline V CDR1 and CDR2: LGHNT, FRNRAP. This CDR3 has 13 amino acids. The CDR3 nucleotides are TGTGCTAGTGGTTTCGCGACCGACAGGGAAACTTTCTTT. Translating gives CASGFATDRETFF. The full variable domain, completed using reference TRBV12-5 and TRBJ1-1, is DARVTQTPRHKVTEMGQEVTMRCQPILGHNTVFWYRQTMMQGLELLAYFRNRAPLDDSGMPKDRFSAEMPDATLATLKIQPSEPRDSAVYFCASGFATDRETFFGQGTRLTVV.

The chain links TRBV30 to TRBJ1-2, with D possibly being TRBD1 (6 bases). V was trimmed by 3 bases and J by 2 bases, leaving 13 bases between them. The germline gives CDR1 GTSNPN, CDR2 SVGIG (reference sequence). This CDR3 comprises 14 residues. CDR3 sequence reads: CAWSRTGPNYGYTF. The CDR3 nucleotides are TGTGCCTGGAGCAGAACAGGGCCCAACTATGGCTACACCTTC.

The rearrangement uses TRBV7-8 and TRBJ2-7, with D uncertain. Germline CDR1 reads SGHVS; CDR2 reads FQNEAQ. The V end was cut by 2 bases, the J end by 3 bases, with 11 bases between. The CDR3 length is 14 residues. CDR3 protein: CASSLFGGGYEQYF. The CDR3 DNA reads TGTGCCAGCAGCTTATTTGGCGGTGGCTACGAGCAGTACTTC.

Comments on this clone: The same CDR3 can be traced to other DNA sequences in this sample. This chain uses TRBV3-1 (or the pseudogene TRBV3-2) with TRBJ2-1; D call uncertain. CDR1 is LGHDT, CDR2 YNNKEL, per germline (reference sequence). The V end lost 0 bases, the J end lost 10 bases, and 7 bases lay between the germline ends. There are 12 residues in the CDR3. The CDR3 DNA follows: TGTGCCAGCAGCCAAGATAGGAGCGAGCAGTTCTTC. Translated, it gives CASSQDRSEQFF.

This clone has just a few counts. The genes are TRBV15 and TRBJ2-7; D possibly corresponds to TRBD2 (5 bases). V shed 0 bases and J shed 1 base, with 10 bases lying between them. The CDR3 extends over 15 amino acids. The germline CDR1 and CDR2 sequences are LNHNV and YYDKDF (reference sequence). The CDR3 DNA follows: TGTGCCACCAGCAGAGATAGACGGGGATCCTACGAGCAGTACTTC. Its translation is CATSRDRRGSYEQYF. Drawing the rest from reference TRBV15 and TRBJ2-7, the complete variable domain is DAMVIQNPRYQVTQFGKPVTLSCSQTLNHNVMYWYQQKSSQAPKLLFHYYDKDFNNEADTPDNFQSRRPNTSFCFLDIRSPGLGDTAMYLCATSRDRRGSYEQYFGPGTRLTVT.

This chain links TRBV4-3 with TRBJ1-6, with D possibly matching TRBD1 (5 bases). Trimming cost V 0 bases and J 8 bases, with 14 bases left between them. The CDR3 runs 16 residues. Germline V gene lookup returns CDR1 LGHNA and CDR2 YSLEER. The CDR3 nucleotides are TGCGCCAGCAGCCAAGAATCTGGGCAGGGTTATTCACCCCTCCACTTT. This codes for CASSQESGQGYSPLHF.

In nucleotides, the CDR3 is TGTGCCAGCAGTGAACACGGACAGGGAGATACGCAGTATTTT. Protein sequence: CASSEHGQGDTQYF. The chain is built from TRBV2 and TRBJ2-3, with 8 bases lining up with TRBD1. CDR3 length: 14 amino acids. The trim removed 2 bases at V and 5 bases at J, leaving 3 bases unmatched. Germline V lookup: CDR1 SNHLY, CDR2 FYNNEI.

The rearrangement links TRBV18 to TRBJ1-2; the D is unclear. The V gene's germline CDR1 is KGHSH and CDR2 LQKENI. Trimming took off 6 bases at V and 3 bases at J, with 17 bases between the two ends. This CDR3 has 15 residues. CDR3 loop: CASSSLRARDYGYTF. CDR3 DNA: TGTGCCAGCTCGTCTCTGAGGGCGCGGGACTATGGCTACACCTTC.

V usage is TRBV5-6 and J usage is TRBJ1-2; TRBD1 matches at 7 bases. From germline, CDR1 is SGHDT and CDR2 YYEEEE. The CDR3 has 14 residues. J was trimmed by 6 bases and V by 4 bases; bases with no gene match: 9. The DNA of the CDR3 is TGTGCCAGCAGCCGAGGGGGCTTACGGGATGGCTACACCTTC. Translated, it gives CASSRGGLRDGYTF.

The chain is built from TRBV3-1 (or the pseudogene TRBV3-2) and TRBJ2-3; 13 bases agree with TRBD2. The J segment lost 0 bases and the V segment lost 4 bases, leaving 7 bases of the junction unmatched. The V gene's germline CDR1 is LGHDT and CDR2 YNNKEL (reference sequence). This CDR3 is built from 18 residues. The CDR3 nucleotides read TGTGCCAGCAGCCTTGGACTAGCGGGAGTCGGTAGCACAGATACGCAGTATTTT. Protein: CASSLGLAGVGSTDTQYF.

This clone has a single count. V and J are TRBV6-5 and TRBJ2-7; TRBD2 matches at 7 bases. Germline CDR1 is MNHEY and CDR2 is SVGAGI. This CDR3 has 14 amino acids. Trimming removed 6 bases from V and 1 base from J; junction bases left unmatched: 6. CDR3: CASRPSGMSYEQYF. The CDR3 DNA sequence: TGTGCCAGCAGGCCTAGCGGAATGTCCTACGAGCAGTACTTC.

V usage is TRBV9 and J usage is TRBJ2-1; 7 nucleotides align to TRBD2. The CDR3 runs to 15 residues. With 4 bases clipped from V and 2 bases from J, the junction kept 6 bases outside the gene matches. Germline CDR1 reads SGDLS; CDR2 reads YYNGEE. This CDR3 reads CASSPSGGAYNEQFF. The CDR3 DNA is TGTGCCAGCAGCCCCAGTGGGGGGGCCTACAATGAGCAGTTCTTC.

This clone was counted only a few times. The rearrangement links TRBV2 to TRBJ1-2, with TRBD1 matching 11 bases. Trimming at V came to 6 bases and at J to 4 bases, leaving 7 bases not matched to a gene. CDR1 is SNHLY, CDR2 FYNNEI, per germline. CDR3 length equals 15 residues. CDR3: CASSAGQGAFYGYTF. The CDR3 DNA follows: TGTGCCAGCAGCGCTGGACAGGGGGCATTCTATGGCTACACCTTC.

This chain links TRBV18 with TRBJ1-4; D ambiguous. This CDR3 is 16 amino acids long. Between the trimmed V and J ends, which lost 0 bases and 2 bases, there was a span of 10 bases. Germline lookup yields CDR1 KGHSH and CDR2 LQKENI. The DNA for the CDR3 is TGTGCCAGCTCACCACCATCCCTTTCGACTAATGAAAAACTGTTTTTT. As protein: CASSPPSLSTNEKLFF.

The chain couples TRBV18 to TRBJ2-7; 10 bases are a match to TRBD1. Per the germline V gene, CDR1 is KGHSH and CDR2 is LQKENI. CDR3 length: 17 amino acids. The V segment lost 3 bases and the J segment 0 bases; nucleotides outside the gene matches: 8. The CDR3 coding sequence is TGTGCCAGCTCACCCATCCCGGGACAGGGGACCTCCTACGAGCAGTACTTC. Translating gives CASSPIPGQGTSYEQYF.

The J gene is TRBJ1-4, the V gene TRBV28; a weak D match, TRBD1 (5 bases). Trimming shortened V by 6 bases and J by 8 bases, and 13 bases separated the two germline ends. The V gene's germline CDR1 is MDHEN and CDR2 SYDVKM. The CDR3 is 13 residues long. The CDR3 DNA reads TGTGCCAGCAGAGATCCGGGGGACGAAAAACTGTTTTTT. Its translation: CASRDPGDEKLFF.

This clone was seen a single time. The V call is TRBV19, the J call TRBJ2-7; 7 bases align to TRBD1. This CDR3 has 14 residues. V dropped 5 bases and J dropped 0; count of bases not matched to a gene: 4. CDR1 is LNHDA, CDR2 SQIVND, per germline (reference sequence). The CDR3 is CASSYRDSSYEQYF. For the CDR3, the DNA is TGTGCCAGTAGTTACCGGGACAGCTCCTACGAGCAGTACTTC.

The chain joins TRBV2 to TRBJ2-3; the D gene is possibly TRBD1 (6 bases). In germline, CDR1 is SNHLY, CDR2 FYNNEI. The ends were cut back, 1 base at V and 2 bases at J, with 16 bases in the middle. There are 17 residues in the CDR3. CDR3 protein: CASSEVGATDYTDTQYF. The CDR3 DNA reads TGTGCCAGCAGTGAAGTGGGGGCTACCGACTACACAGATACGCAGTATTTT.

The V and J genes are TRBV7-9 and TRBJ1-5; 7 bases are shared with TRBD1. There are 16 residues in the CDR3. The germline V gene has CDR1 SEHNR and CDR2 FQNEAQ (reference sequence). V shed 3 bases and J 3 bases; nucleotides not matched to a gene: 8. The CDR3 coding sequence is TGTGCCAGCAGCTTCTGGACAGGAGAGTACAATCAGCCCCAGCATTTT. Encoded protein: CASSFWTGEYNQPQHF.

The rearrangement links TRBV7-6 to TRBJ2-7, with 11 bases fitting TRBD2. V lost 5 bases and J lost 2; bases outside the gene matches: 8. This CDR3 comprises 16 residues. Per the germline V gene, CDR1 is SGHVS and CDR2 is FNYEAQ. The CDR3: CASSPVAGGFPYEQYF. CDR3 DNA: TGTGCCAGCAGCCCCGTAGCGGGAGGGTTCCCCTACGAGCAGTACTTC.

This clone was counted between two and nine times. The CDR3 sequence: CASSHQPGAGGTGELFF. CDR3 bases: TGCGCCAGCAGCCACCAACCGGGAGCCGGTGGCACCGGGGAGCTGTTTTTT. This sequence joins TRBV4-3 and TRBJ2-2, with a tentative D call TRBD2 (6 bases). The CDR3 extends over 17 amino acids. From germline, CDR1 is LGHNA and CDR2 YSLEER. V was trimmed by 3 bases and J by 4 bases, leaving 18 bases between them.

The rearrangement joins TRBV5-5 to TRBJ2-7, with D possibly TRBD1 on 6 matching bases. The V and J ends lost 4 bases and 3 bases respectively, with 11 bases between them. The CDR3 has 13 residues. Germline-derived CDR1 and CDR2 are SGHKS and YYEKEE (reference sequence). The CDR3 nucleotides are TGTGCCAGCAGCCGGACAGACTACTACGAGCAGTACTTC. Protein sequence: CASSRTDYYEQYF.

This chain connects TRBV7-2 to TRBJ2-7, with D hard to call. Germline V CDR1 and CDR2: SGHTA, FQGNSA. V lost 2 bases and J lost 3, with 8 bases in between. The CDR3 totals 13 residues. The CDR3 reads CASSLWPNYEQYF. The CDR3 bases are TGTGCCAGCAGCTTATGGCCGAACTACGAGCAGTACTTC.

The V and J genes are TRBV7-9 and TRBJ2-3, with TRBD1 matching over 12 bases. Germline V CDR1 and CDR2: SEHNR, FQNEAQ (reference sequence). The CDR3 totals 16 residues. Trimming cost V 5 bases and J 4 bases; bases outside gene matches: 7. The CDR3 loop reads CASSNRGQGAADTQYF. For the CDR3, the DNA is TGTGCCAGCAGCAACAGGGGACAGGGGGCTGCAGATACGCAGTATTTT.

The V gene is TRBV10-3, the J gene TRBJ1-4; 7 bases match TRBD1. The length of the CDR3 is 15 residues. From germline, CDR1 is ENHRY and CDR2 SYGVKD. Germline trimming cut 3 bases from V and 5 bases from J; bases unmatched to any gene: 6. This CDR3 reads CAISDTVRGNEKLFF. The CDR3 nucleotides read TGTGCCATCAGTGATACAGTCAGGGGGAATGAAAAACTGTTTTTT.

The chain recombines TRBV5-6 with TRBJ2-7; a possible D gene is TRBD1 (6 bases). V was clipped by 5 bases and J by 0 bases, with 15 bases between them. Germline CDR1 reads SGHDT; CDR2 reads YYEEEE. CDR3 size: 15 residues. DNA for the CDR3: TGTGCCAGCAGACCTACAGGGCTGAGCTCCTACGAGCAGTACTTC. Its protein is CASRPTGLSSYEQYF.

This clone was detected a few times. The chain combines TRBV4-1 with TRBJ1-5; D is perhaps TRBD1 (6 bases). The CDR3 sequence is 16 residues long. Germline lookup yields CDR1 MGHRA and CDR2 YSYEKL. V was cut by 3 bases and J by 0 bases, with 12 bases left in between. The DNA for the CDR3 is TGCGCCAGCAGCCAGACAGACAGGAGTAGCAATCAGCCCCAGCATTTT. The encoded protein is CASSQTDRSSNQPQHF.

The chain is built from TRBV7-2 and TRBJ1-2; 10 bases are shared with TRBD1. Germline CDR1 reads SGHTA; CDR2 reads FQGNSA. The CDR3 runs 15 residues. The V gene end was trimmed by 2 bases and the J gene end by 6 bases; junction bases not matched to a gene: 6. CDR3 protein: CASSLLRTGGNGYTF. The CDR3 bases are TGTGCCAGCAGCTTATTACGGACAGGGGGGAATGGCTACACCTTC.

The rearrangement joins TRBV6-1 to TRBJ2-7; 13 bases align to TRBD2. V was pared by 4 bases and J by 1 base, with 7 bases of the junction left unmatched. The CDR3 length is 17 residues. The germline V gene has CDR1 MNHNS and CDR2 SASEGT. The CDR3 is CASSGGKTSGRSYEQYF. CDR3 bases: TGTGCCAGCAGTGGGGGGAAGACTAGCGGGAGGTCCTACGAGCAGTACTTC.